Below, 19 T cell receptor beta chains from the same sample are listed, as sequenced in a study of post-analysis software for immune sequencing data. These TCRs' antigens remain unknown. Findings of the study overall: Five TRBV segments, including TRBV5-6, TRBV5-1 and TRBV20-1, were more frequent in patients than controls.

cDNA libraries for TCR beta contained unique molecular identifiers. TCRdb recomputed calls from the PCR reads with MiXCR, one row per CDR3 protein. The sample consists of roughly 670,000 distinct CDR3 sequences, 55% to 70% of them appearing once. The sample consisted of blood. These receptors were collected from a girl aged 2-10 years with multiple sclerosis.

V is TRBV7-6 and J is TRBJ2-5; perhaps TRBD1 as D (5 bases). This CDR3 comprises 15 residues. Germline CDR1 and CDR2: SGHVS and FNYEAQ. Trimming cost V 4 bases and J 7 bases, with 19 bases left between them. In DNA form, the CDR3 reads TGTGCCAGCAGCTCCACAGGAGATCGTGGCGGGACCCAGTACTTC. Its protein is CASSSTGDRGGTQYF. The full variable domain, in which reference TRBV7-6 and TRBJ2-5 provide the parts outside the CDR3, is GAGVSQSPRYKVTKRGQDVALRCDPISGHVSLYWYRQALGQGPEFLTYFNYEAQQDKSGLPNDRFSAERPEGSISTLTIQRTEQRDSAMYRCASSSTGDRGGTQYFGPGTRLLVL.

In its sample, this clonotype was seen once. The gene calls are TRBV6-6 and TRBJ2-7, with no clear D. Germline V CDR1 and CDR2: MNHNY, SVGAGI (reference sequence). V lost 3 bases and J lost 1, with 7 bases in between. This CDR3 region has 13 residues. The CDR3 protein is CASSYSQSYEQYF. CDR3 coding DNA: TGTGCCAGCAGTTATAGCCAATCCTACGAGCAGTACTTC.

The V call is TRBV7-2, the J call TRBJ2-1; TRBD2 matches 7 bases. Germline values: CDR1 SGHTA, CDR2 FQGNSA. Losses at the gene ends were 5 bases for V and 9 bases for J; bases not matched to a gene: 10. The CDR3 loop spans 14 amino acids. DNA for the CDR3: TGTGCCAGCAGCGGAGGACGAGCGGGGAGTGAGCAGTTCTTC. It encodes CASSGGRAGSEQFF. Full variable domain (rest looked up from reference TRBV7-2 and TRBJ2-1): GAGVSQSPSNKVTEKGKDVELRCDPISGHTALYWYRQSLGQGLEFLIYFQGNSAPDKSGLPSDRFSAERTGGSVSTLTIQRTQQEDSAVYLCASSGGRAGSEQFFGPGTRLTVL.

In its sample, this clonotype was seen a few times. J is TRBJ2-5 and V is TRBV7-2, with unresolved D. The CDR3 totals 13 residues. V gave up 8 bases and J gave up 2 bases, with 12 bases separating them. The germline CDR1 and CDR2 sequences are SGHTA and FQGNSA. CDR3 DNA: TGTGCCAGCGGCGAGACACTTCAAGAGACCCAGTACTTC. This encodes CASGETLQETQYF.

The chain uses TRBV20-1 and TRBJ2-3, with D possibly matching TRBD2 (6 bases). From germline, CDR1 is DFQATT and CDR2 SNEGSKA (reference sequence). The CDR3 is made up of 13 amino acids. The V and J ends lost 5 bases and 1 base respectively, with 10 bases between them. This CDR3 reads CSAWGGGTDTQYF. The CDR3 DNA sequence: TGCAGTGCTTGGGGCGGGGGCACAGATACGCAGTATTTT.

V is TRBV7-2 and J is TRBJ2-3; 9 positions match TRBD2. The CDR3 is 17 residues long. V was clipped by 2 bases and J by 5 bases; unmatched bases: 11. Per germline, CDR1 SGHTA and CDR2 FQGNSA. CDR3 loop: CASSLKFGGGAVDTQYF. The DNA of the CDR3 is TGTGCCAGCAGCTTAAAGTTCGGCGGGGGGGCCGTAGATACGCAGTATTTT.

The chain recombines TRBV18 with TRBJ2-1; TRBD1 matches at 7 bases. Trimming removed 1 base from V and 5 bases from J; junction bases left unmatched: 2. CDR3 length: 14 amino acids. CDR1 is KGHSH and CDR2 is LQKENI in the germline V gene. The CDR3 region is CASSPLTGDNEQFF. In nucleotides, the CDR3 is TGTGCCAGCTCACCACTTACAGGGGACAATGAGCAGTTCTTC.

Here the CDR3 DNA reads TGTGCCAGCAGCCTCGGGGGGGCGGCTAGTTGGTTCTTC. Encoded protein: CASSLGGAASWFF. The genes are TRBV3-1 and TRBJ2-1; 8 bases match TRBD2. Germline-derived CDR1 and CDR2 are LGHDT and YNNKEL (reference sequence). CDR3 length: 13 amino acids. V trimming: 4 bases; J trimming: 15 bases; junction bases outside the gene matches: 11.

This chain joins TRBV6-6 and TRBJ2-5; no clear D. This CDR3 is 13 amino acids long. The V end was cut by 6 bases, the J end by 1 base, with 9 bases between. CDR1 MNHNY and CDR2 SVGAGI come from the germline V gene (reference sequence). CDR3 sequence: CASSPATQETQYF. The CDR3 DNA sequence: TGTGCCAGCAGCCCCGCTACCCAAGAGACCCAGTACTTC.

The chain combines TRBV20-1 with TRBJ1-5, with a possible D match to TRBD1 (6 bases). V was trimmed by 6 bases and J by 7 bases, leaving 16 bases between them. Germline lookup yields CDR1 DFQATT and CDR2 SNEGSKA (reference sequence). This CDR3 is 13 amino acids long. The CDR3 nucleotides are TGCAGTGCCACCCGAGGGGGAGAACAGCCCCAGCATTTT. The encoded protein is CSATRGGEQPQHF.

The CDR3 loop reads CASRRAQGANYGYTF. The CDR3 bases are TGCGCCAGCAGACGAGCTCAGGGCGCTAACTATGGCTACACCTTC. The chain has TRBV5-1 and TRBJ1-2; TRBD1 might be the D (5 bases). This CDR3 has 15 residues. Trimming removed 5 bases from V and 0 bases from J, with 14 bases in between. Germline V CDR1 and CDR2: SGHRS, YFSETQ.

The chain links TRBV7-9 to TRBJ2-4, with 7 nucleotides matching TRBD2. The better agreement between TRBJ2-7 and the DNA end casts doubt on the J call. The germline V gene encodes CDR1 SEHNR and CDR2 FQNEAQ (reference sequence). This CDR3 is built from 15 residues. The CDR3 sequence: CASSLLVGGEDEQYF. As DNA, the CDR3 is TGTGCCAGCAGCTTGCTTGTTGGGGGGGAGGACGAGCAGTACTTC.

In this sample, this clonotype turned up a few times. This chain uses TRBV20-1 with TRBJ2-1; D is possibly TRBD2 (6 bases). Per the germline V gene, CDR1 is DFQATT and CDR2 is SNEGSKA (reference sequence). V was pared by 1 base and J by 3 bases, with 10 bases between. CDR3 size: 14 residues. CDR3 in amino acids: CSARGGGDYNEQFF. CDR3 sequence (DNA): TGCAGTGCTAGAGGGGGAGGAGACTACAATGAGCAGTTCTTC.

For the CDR3, the DNA is TGTGCCGGGGGATCCGGGACTAGCGGGCATGAGCAGTTCTTC. Residues: CAGGSGTSGHEQFF. The chain uses TRBV2 and TRBJ2-1; 12 bases match TRBD2. The CDR3 length is 14 residues. Trimming at V came to 11 bases and at J to 8 bases, leaving 10 bases not matched to a gene. Germline CDR1 SNHLY, CDR2 FYNNEI.

CDR3 in DNA: TGTGCCAGCAGCCAAGATAGCGCAGGACAAGAGACCCAGTACTTC. Amino acids: CASSQDSAGQETQYF. The chain has TRBV3-1 and TRBJ2-5, with D possibly TRBD2 on 5 matching bases. V lost 0 bases, J lost 2 bases, and 10 bases lay in between. Germline CDR1 is LGHDT and CDR2 is YNNKEL (reference sequence). The CDR3 has 15 amino acids.

The chain is built from TRBV5-5 and TRBJ2-5; maybe TRBD2 (6 bases). In germline, CDR1 is SGHKS, CDR2 YYEKEE (reference sequence). CDR3 size: 14 residues. The germline V and J ends were trimmed by 3 bases and 2 bases, with 11 bases remaining between them. CDR3 nucleotide sequence: TGTGCCAGCAGCTCCCCGACTAGACAAGAGACCCAGTACTTC. Its protein product is CASSSPTRQETQYF.

This chain joins TRBV21-1 and TRBJ2-7; the table's D call of TRBD1 was not tested on the DNA. TRBV21-1 is a pseudogene locus. This CDR3 has 13 residues. The CDR3 sequence: CASSNQGCYEQYF. In DNA, the CDR3 is TGTGCCAGCAGCAACCAGGGGTGCTACGAGCAGTACTTC.

The chain links TRBV12-3 or TRBV12-4 to TRBJ2-1; D is uncertain. The ends were cut back, 5 bases at V and 1 base at J, with 12 bases in the middle. CDR3 length: 15 amino acids. CDR3 protein: CASSTYLTSYNEQFF. The CDR3 nucleotides are TGTGCCAGCAGTACCTATTTGACATCCTACAATGAGCAGTTCTTC.

The rearrangement uses TRBV20-1 and TRBJ2-3, with TRBD2 matching 10 bases. Germline V gene sequence: CDR1 DFQATT, CDR2 SNEGSKA (reference sequence). This CDR3 comprises 15 residues. V lost 4 bases and J lost 1; bases outside the gene matches: 5. In nucleotides, the CDR3 is TGCAGTGCTAAAGTAGGGACTAGCGGCACAGATACGCAGTATTTT. The encoded protein is CSAKVGTSGTDTQYF.